This T cell receptor beta chain was found in a study of blood T cell repertoires in COVID-19 (TCRdb year 2020). The study in broad terms: Collaborator samples came from the United States, Italy and Spain and covered acute and convalescent phases of COVID-19. The material from the prospective study consisted of cDNA or gDNA derived from T cells, B-cell-depleted T cells, or PBMCs. The dataset comprised deeply sampled blood TCRbeta repertoires from subjects exposed to, actively infected with, or recovered from COVID-19. The repertoires were made available in a free public database intended to serve as a resource for research on the immune response to SARS-CoV-2. The samples were drawn from the first 160 participants of the ongoing ImmuneRACE study and from 950 to 1,500 subjects provided by 6 global collaborators. A de-identified subject ID, COVID-19 status, age in years and sex were almost always included in the sample metadata. Where HLA class I and class II types were available, the types were taken from metadata supplied by the sample provider, not from assay-based typing.

The immunoSEQ Assay, a bias-controlled multiplex PCR, was used to amplify TCRbeta CDR3 regions from genomic DNA. The published analysis was carried out like this. Nucleated cell counts per sample were estimated from amplification of reference gene primers within the assay. To quantify the absolute abundance of each unique TCRbeta CDR3 rearrangement, sequence reads were collapsed and filtered. For each sample, productive Simpson clonality was calculated by taking the square root of Simpson's diversity index across productive rearrangements. TCRdb obtained this table from immuneACCESS and retained in-frame rearrangements with V and J assigned. These tables miss some clones; where compared with another copy, unresolved V genes account for less than half of the shortfall, and the remainder is unexplained. V, J and clone size are taken as reported in that table, and D and trimming were inferred from the DNA itself. For this sample the table gives approximately 100,000 clones, of which about 80% were detected only once. Of the sample, 6% to 7% is held by the ten largest clones.

The collaborating institutions used their own protocols to collect whole blood in K2EDTA tubes. For TCRbeta analysis, collaborators shipped samples in one of three forms: frozen whole blood, isolated PBMCs, or DNA extracted from either of those sample types. As to this clone: What antigen it recognizes has not been identified. It has no much larger one-base neighbor in the sample; base qualities were not kept.

On the study overall, not on this receptor specifically: The amount of clinical and demographic metadata varied by source and participant and was provided uncurated.

The sample consisted of peripheral blood. The clonotype comes from a woman in her fifties or sixties with acute or convalescent COVID-19.

The CDR3: CASSPGTDPNIQYF. The DNA reads TGTGCCAGCTCACCCGGGACAGACCCAAACATTCAGTACTTC. The chain is assembled from TRBV18 and TRBJ2-4; 7 bases in between match TRBD1. The CDR3 runs 14 amino acids, cysteine and phenylalanine included. CDR3 DNA only is kept here, 42 bases in frame from base 1. V loses 3 bases at its end and J loses 6 bases; junction bases beyond the gene matches: 5. In the germline V gene, CDR1 corresponds to KGHSH and CDR2 to LQKENI.